This T cell receptor (beta chain) emerged from a study of identical twins. This clonotype showed up many times. Via MiXCR, TCRdb re-called the 5' RACE reads, giving one row per CDR3 protein. This sample has 350,000 to 500,000 distinct CDR3 sequences, with 18% found just once. Unmatched junction bases numbered 2, after V lost 4 bases and J lost 3 bases. This CDR3 contains 12 residues. CDR1 is SQVTM, CDR2 ANQGSEA, per germline. This chain links TRBV29-1 with TRBJ2-5; 7 bases are shared with TRBD1. The TCR comes from a middle-aged man in good health. The sample consisted of naive T cells sorted from blood. CDR3 DNA: TGCAGCGTTGTAGGGGGCGAAGAGACCCAGTACTTC. It codes for CSVVGGEETQYF.